The 4 T cell receptor beta chains below all came from one sample that was sequenced in a study of T cells in Graves' hyperthyroidism and ophthalmopathy. TCR beta CDR3 regions were amplified from RNA. The HTBI set primed first-round TCR CDR3 RT-PCR. TCRdb itself ran the multiplex PCR reads through MiXCR, one entry per CDR3 protein. The top ten hold 35% to 45% of the sample, which has around 300,000 distinct CDR3 sequences, approximately 18% seen once. The sample comprised blood. The origin of the receptors is a man between 50 and 59 years old with Graves' ophthalmopathy.

The V call is TRBV13, the J call TRBJ2-1; tentative D call: TRBD1 (6 bases). V gave up 4 bases and J gave up 0 bases, with 13 bases separating them. The CDR3 spans 16 residues. The germline CDR1 and CDR2 sequences are PRHDT and FYEKMQ (reference sequence). The CDR3 here is CASSSQRGSSYNEQFF. CDR3 nucleotide sequence: TGTGCCAGCAGCTCGCAAAGGGGGAGCTCCTACAATGAGCAGTTCTTC.

A few counts support this clonotype. The chain employs TRBV6-1 and TRBJ2-7; either TRBD1 or TRBD2 may fit D (5 bases each). V was trimmed by 6 bases and J by 7 bases, leaving 16 bases between them. Germline CDR1 is MNHNS and CDR2 is SASEGT. The CDR3 is 13 residues long. The CDR3 sequence is CASRTGGSGEQYF. The DNA of the CDR3 is TGTGCCAGCAGAACAGGCGGATCGGGAGAGCAGTACTTC.

This clonotype was seen a few times. The chain has TRBV6-5 and TRBJ1-5, with D uncertain. With 2 bases removed from V and 7 bases from J, the gap between germline ends came to 15 bases. Germline V gives CDR1 MNHEY, CDR2 SVGAGI. CDR3 size: 15 residues. This chain's CDR3 is CASSYNPITGQPQHF. The CDR3 coding sequence is TGTGCCAGCAGTTACAATCCTATTACGGGCCAGCCCCAGCATTTT.

In this sample, this clonotype turned up many times. CDR3 sequence: CASSSYSGRTDTQYF. CDR3 nucleotide sequence: TGTGCCAGCAGTTCCTATAGCGGGAGGACAGATACGCAGTATTTT. J is TRBJ2-3 and V is TRBV28; 10 nucleotides line up with TRBD2. CDR1 and CDR2 (germline): MDHEN, SYDVKM. The CDR3 is made up of 15 amino acids. The V segment lost 4 bases and the J segment 3 bases; nucleotides outside the gene matches: 4.